These 31 T cell receptor beta chains were all obtained from the same sample, sequenced in a study of Graves' ophthalmopathy and Graves' hyperthyroidism. From RNA, the CDR3 regions of TCR beta chains were amplified and sequenced. The first-round RT-PCR employed HTBI primers together with the Qiagen OneStep RT-PCR kit. A multiplex PCR was then performed as the second round. TCRdb reprocessed the multiplex PCR reads with MiXCR, giving one entry per CDR3 protein. This table holds about 740,000 distinct CDR3 sequences, roughly two fifths found once. Sequencing was carried out using peripheral blood. Receptors were obtained from an adult man with Graves' ophthalmopathy.

This clonotype was seen more than once but under ten times. This chain links TRBV7-9 with TRBJ2-3; TRBD2 matches at 8 bases. Germline V gene data show CDR1 as SEHNR and CDR2 as FQNEAQ (reference sequence). V was clipped by 5 bases and J by 6 bases; unmatched bases: 7. The length of the CDR3 is 14 residues. CDR3 sequence: CASSQSGGADTQYF. CDR3 sequence (DNA): TGTGCCAGCAGCCAGAGCGGGGGAGCCGATACGCAGTATTTT.

The chain uses TRBV19 and TRBJ1-2, with TRBD1 as a possible D gene (5 bases). V dropped 1 base and J dropped 4 bases, with 13 bases sitting between them. Germline V gene sequence: CDR1 LNHDA, CDR2 SQIVND (reference sequence). The CDR3 sequence is 15 residues long. In nucleotides, the CDR3 is TGTGCCAGTAGTATAGGGTCTCAGGGCAGCTATGGCTACACCTTC. Its protein is CASSIGSQGSYGYTF.

This clonotype was counted a few times. The rearrangement uses TRBV20-1 and TRBJ2-5; 8 bases fit TRBD2. Germline V gene sequence: CDR1 DFQATT, CDR2 SNEGSKA (reference sequence). There are 15 residues in the CDR3. The junction had 11 bases not matched to a gene; V was cut back by 3 bases and J by 5 bases. This chain's CDR3 is CSARLAGSSRETQYF. The CDR3 DNA is TGCAGTGCTAGGCTAGCGGGTTCTTCGAGGGAGACCCAGTACTTC.

This clonotype has at least ten counts. The chain uses TRBV19 and TRBJ1-5; D is perhaps TRBD1 (5 bases). There are 12 residues in the CDR3. Looked up from germline, CDR1 is LNHDA and CDR2 is SQIVND (reference sequence). V lost 3 bases, J lost 12 bases, and 12 bases lay in between. The CDR3 DNA sequence: TGTGCCAGTAGTATCCAAGACAGTTACCAGCATTTT. Its translation is CASSIQDSYQHF.

This clonotype was seen ten or more times. The rearrangement uses TRBV5-6 and TRBJ1-1; maybe TRBD1 (6 bases). V was cut by 4 bases and J by 1 base, with 11 bases left in between. The CDR3 is 14 amino acids. Looked up from germline, CDR1 is SGHDT and CDR2 is YYEEEE. For the CDR3, the DNA is TGTGCCAGCAGCCACCCGACAGGGAACACTGAAGCTTTCTTT. This sequence encodes CASSHPTGNTEAFF.

For this clonotype: A junction end diverges from the germline sequence, so it may reflect a read error. The chain employs TRBV4-2 and TRBJ1-1, with D unresolved. The germline V gene encodes CDR1 LGHNA and CDR2 YNFKEQ. CDR3 length equals 12 residues. CDR3 DNA: TGTGCCAGCAGCGAAGATCGGGTTTTAGCTTTCTTT. Translated: CASSEDRVLAFF.

This clonotype was counted ten times or more. The chain has TRBV7-2 and TRBJ1-6; a possible D gene is TRBD1 (5 bases). The germline V gene has CDR1 SGHTA and CDR2 FQGNSA. CDR3 size: 17 residues. The V and J ends lost 5 bases and 1 base respectively, with 15 bases between them. CDR3 region: CASSLGPRGSYNSPLHF. In nucleotides, the CDR3 is TGTGCCAGCAGCCTAGGACCGAGGGGATCCTATAATTCACCCCTCCACTTT.

This clonotype was seen repeatedly, ten times or more. V gene TRBV12-3 or TRBV12-4 combines with J gene TRBJ1-2; D is ambiguous. The CDR3 extends over 13 amino acids. V lost 3 bases to trimming and J lost 8 bases, with 13 bases between them. In DNA form, the CDR3 reads TGTGCCAGCAGTTTCCGAGGAGGCGCAGGCTACACCTTC. Translation gives CASSFRGGAGYTF.

On this clonotype: This may be a read error: a much more frequent sequence differs by one nucleotide. This sequence joins TRBV9 and TRBJ1-1; D is possibly TRBD1 (5 bases). V was shortened by 6 bases and J by 4 bases, with 16 bases between the two germline ends. Germline CDR1 reads SGDLS; CDR2 reads YYNGEE. The CDR3 contains 14 residues. DNA for the CDR3: TGTGCCAGCACCGACGGGGGACGGGGCACTGAAGCTTTCTTT. Its protein is CASTDGGRGTEAFF.

The chain couples TRBV29-1 to TRBJ2-7; 7 nucleotides align to TRBD2. The CDR3 totals 16 residues. CDR1 is SQVTM, CDR2 ANQGSEA, per germline. V lost 7 bases, J lost 7 bases, and 22 bases stayed unmatched. The CDR3 DNA is TGCAGCGCGACCGTGGGGGGGAATGTTTTTCTGGGGGAGCAGTACTTC. It translates to CSATVGGNVFLGEQYF.

This clonotype showed up just a few times. The chain uses TRBV9 and TRBJ1-6; D is perhaps TRBD1 (6 bases). V was clipped by 7 bases and J by 6 bases, with 17 bases between them. Germline V gene lookup returns CDR1 SGDLS and CDR2 YYNGEE. The CDR3 is 15 amino acids. The DNA of the CDR3 is TGTGCCAGCCCGCCCAGGGGCGCGATTAATTCACCCCTCCACTTT. Encoded protein: CASPPRGAINSPLHF.

The J gene is TRBJ2-3, the V gene TRBV29-1; 10 bases align to TRBD2. Germline values: CDR1 SQVTM, CDR2 ANQGSEA. CDR3 length: 15 residues. The CDR3 loop is CSARSGGDSTDTQYF. The CDR3 DNA follows: TGCAGTGCTAGGAGCGGGGGGGATAGCACAGATACGCAGTATTTT.

This clonotype has a count of ten or more. The chain combines TRBV2 with TRBJ2-5; D may be TRBD2 (6 bases). The CDR3 sequence is 14 residues long. From germline, CDR1 is SNHLY and CDR2 FYNNEI. Trimming pared 7 bases from V and 5 bases from J, leaving 17 bases between. The CDR3 sequence: CASKNTGGRETQYF. The CDR3 nucleotides read TGTGCCAGCAAGAATACCGGGGGTCGGGAGACCCAGTACTTC.

This sequence joins TRBV2 and TRBJ1-2; D not certain. This CDR3 region has 14 residues. Trimming took off 5 bases at V and 1 base at J, with 11 bases between the two ends. Germline V gene lookup returns CDR1 SNHLY and CDR2 FYNNEI. CDR3 bases: TGTGCCAGCAGTTTATCGCGGGATAACTATGGCTACACCTTC. This sequence encodes CASSLSRDNYGYTF. The variable domain in full, with the rest retrieved from reference TRBV2 and TRBJ1-2, is EPEVTQTPSHQVTQMGQEVILRCVPISNHLYFYWYRQILGQKVEFLVSFYNNEISEKSEIFDDQFSVERPDGSNFTLKIRSTKLEDSAMYFCASSLSRDNYGYTFGSGTRLTVV.

On this clonotype: Relative to the germline gene, one junction end is altered; a read error may explain this. The chain carries TRBV10-2 and TRBJ2-6; D perhaps matches TRBD2 (6 bases). The CDR3 sequence is 13 residues long. Germline CDR1 reads WSHSY; CDR2 reads SAAADI. The CDR3 region is CASSEVGDYVLTF. CDR3 nucleotides: TGTGCCAGCAGTGAGGTGGGGGACTACGTCCTGACTTTC.

The genes are TRBV24-1 and TRBJ2-3, with D maybe TRBD1 (5 bases). The CDR3 spans 11 residues. Trimming removed 6 bases from V and 5 bases from J, with 5 bases in between. Germline V gene data show CDR1 as KGHDR and CDR2 as SFDVKD. CDR3 amino acids: CATSQGDTQYF. In nucleotides, the CDR3 is TGTGCCACCAGTCAGGGAGATACGCAGTATTTT.

This clonotype came up many times. The chain links TRBV11-2 to TRBJ1-2; perhaps TRBD1 as D (5 bases). CDR1 SGHAT and CDR2 FQNNGV come from the germline V gene. V was clipped by 0 bases and J by 7 bases, with 9 bases between them. The CDR3 is 13 residues long. CDR3 region: CASSLDGGGGYTF. In DNA form, the CDR3 reads TGTGCCAGCAGCTTAGATGGGGGTGGTGGCTACACCTTC. The entire variable domain, with the rest obtained from reference TRBV11-2 and TRBJ1-2, is as follows: EAGVAQSPRYKIIEKRQSVAFWCNPISGHATLYWYQQILGQGPKLLIQFQNNGVVDDSQLPKDRFSAERLKGVDSTLKIQPAKLEDSAVYLCASSLDGGGGYTFGSGTRLTVV.

This clonotype was recorded at least ten times. The gene calls are TRBV20-1 and TRBJ2-5; 9 bases line up with TRBD1. Germline lookup yields CDR1 DFQATT and CDR2 SNEGSKA (reference sequence). The ends lost 4 bases at V and 5 bases at J; junction bases unmatched: 5. This CDR3 is 13 amino acids long. The CDR3 here is CSATRTGDETQYF. Here the CDR3 DNA reads TGCAGTGCTACACGGACAGGGGATGAGACCCAGTACTTC.

This chain uses TRBV10-3 with TRBJ2-7; TRBD1 aligns across 7 bases. The CDR3 is 13 amino acids. Trimming removed 11 bases from V and 5 bases from J; junction bases left unmatched: 12. Germline lookup yields CDR1 ENHRY and CDR2 SYGVKD. This chain's CDR3 is CAWKTGFGHEQYF. CDR3 DNA: TGTGCCTGGAAGACAGGGTTCGGCCACGAGCAGTACTTC.

For this clonotype: Germline and junction disagree at one end, which may indicate a read error. The chain uses TRBV5-1 and TRBJ1-2; D gene uncertain. The CDR3 extends over 16 amino acids. Germline CDR1 and CDR2: SGHRS and YFSETQ. The CDR3 loop reads CASRDPIGPRRYGHTF. Written as DNA, the CDR3 is TGCGCCAGCAGAGATCCGATCGGTCCGAGGCGGTATGGCCACACCTTC.

V is TRBV6-1 and J is TRBJ2-7; 9 bases are a match to TRBD1. Losses at the gene ends were 7 bases for V and 6 bases for J; bases not matched to a gene: 16. The CDR3 length is 16 residues. The germline V gene encodes CDR1 MNHNS and CDR2 SASEGT. The CDR3: CASNYGTRDRASEQYF. The CDR3 DNA is TGTGCCAGCAATTACGGTACCAGGGACAGGGCGAGCGAGCAGTACTTC.

To note about this clonotype: The junction differs from germline at one of its ends, possibly a read error. J is TRBJ2-7 and V is TRBV4-1, with 8 bases aligning to TRBD1. This CDR3 is 14 amino acids long. Germline-derived CDR1 and CDR2 are MGHRA and YSYEKL. The CDR3 DNA reads as TGCGCCAGCGGCCACCAGGACAGGGCCTACGAGCAGTACTTC. Translation: CASGHQDRAYEQYF.

This clonotype was detected only a few times. J is TRBJ2-2 and V is TRBV25-1; possibly TRBD1 for D (6 bases). V was pared by 6 bases and J by 7 bases, with 12 bases between. Per the germline V gene, CDR1 is MGHDK and CDR2 is SYGVNS. The CDR3 consists of 13 residues. CDR3 bases: TGTGCCAGCAGGCCCACAGGGAACGGGGAGCTGTTTTTT. It encodes CASRPTGNGELFF.

The chain recombines TRBV5-1 with TRBJ2-7; 7 bases align to TRBD2. The CDR3 is 15 residues long. The V and J ends lost 1 base and 0 bases, in that order; junction bases with no gene match: 4. Germline CDR1 and CDR2: SGHRS and YFSETQ. Written as DNA, the CDR3 is TGCGCCAGCAGCTTGTCAGCGGGAACCTCCTACGAGCAGTACTTC. Its protein is CASSLSAGTSYEQYF.

This clonotype was counted between two and nine times. The CDR3 bases are TGTGCCAGCAGCGCCCCGGGACAGGGTGTATGGAGCAATCAGCCCCAGCATTTT. The encoded protein is CASSAPGQGVWSNQPQHF. V gene TRBV2 combines with J gene TRBJ1-5, with 9 bases identical to TRBD1. Germline CDR1 and CDR2: SNHLY and FYNNEI. Trimming removed 6 bases from V and 1 base from J; junction bases left unmatched: 13. The CDR3 runs to 18 residues.

This rearrangement joins TRBV11-2 to TRBJ2-7; 8 bases line up with TRBD1. The CDR3 extends over 15 amino acids. Per germline, CDR1 SGHAT and CDR2 FQNNGV. V shed 5 bases and J 7 bases; nucleotides not matched to a gene: 13. This chain's CDR3 is CASSLGQGGSGEQYF. CDR3 DNA sequence: TGTGCCAGCAGCCTAGGACAGGGAGGTTCGGGGGAGCAGTACTTC.

This clonotype was observed once. CDR3 protein: CASTDTLSSYEQYF. In DNA form, the CDR3 reads TGTGCCAGCACGGACACGCTGAGCTCCTACGAGCAGTACTTC. The chain combines TRBV10-3 with TRBJ2-7, with D possibly TRBD1 on 5 matching bases. Germline V gene lookup returns CDR1 ENHRY and CDR2 SYGVKD. The CDR3 totals 14 residues. Trimming removed 10 bases from V and 0 bases from J, with 16 bases in between.

In its sample, this clonotype was seen a few times. V usage is TRBV29-1 and J usage is TRBJ2-7, with D perhaps matching TRBD1 or TRBD2 (6 bases each). With 5 bases removed from V and 7 bases from J, the gap between germline ends came to 18 bases. This CDR3 contains 13 residues. Per the germline V gene, CDR1 is SQVTM and CDR2 is ANQGSEA. The CDR3 is CSVSRGRDNEQYF. The CDR3 DNA reads as TGCAGCGTTTCGCGGGGTCGGGACAATGAGCAGTACTTC.

This clonotype was detected only a few times. The rearrangement uses TRBV13 and TRBJ1-1; the D gene is possibly TRBD1 (6 bases). This CDR3 region has 14 residues. Trimming stripped 7 bases from V and 7 bases from J, with 19 bases between. The germline V gene has CDR1 PRHDT and CDR2 FYEKMQ (reference sequence). CDR3 bases: TGTGCCAGCAACCCCATACAGGGCTCGAGTGAAGCTTTCTTT. It specifies CASNPIQGSSEAFF.

This clonotype has just one count. The rearrangement uses TRBV29-1 and TRBJ1-5, with D unresolved. Trimming removed 8 bases from V and 7 bases from J, with 15 bases in between. Germline CDR1 is SQVTM and CDR2 is ANQGSEA. The CDR3 runs to 12 residues. DNA for the CDR3: TGCAGCTTAAGCGGGCTCGGACAGCCCCAGCATTTT. Translation: CSLSGLGQPQHF. The full variable domain, with the rest looked up from reference TRBV29-1 and TRBJ1-5, is SAVISQKPSRDICQRGTSLTIQCQVDSQVTMMFWYRQQPGQSLTLIATANQGSEATYESGFVIDKFPISRPNLTFSTLTVSNMSPEDSSIYLCSLSGLGQPQHFGDGTRLSIL.

This chain uses TRBV25-1 with TRBJ1-6, with no clear D. V was trimmed by 4 bases and J by 9 bases, leaving 13 bases between them. The CDR3 is made up of 14 amino acids. Germline V gene data show CDR1 as MGHDK and CDR2 as SYGVNS. The CDR3 DNA is TGTGCCAGCAGTGGTGCCCGCGGTGGTTCACCCCTCCACTTT. It encodes CASSGARGGSPLHF.